Below, 16 T cell receptor beta chains from the same sample are listed, as sequenced in a study of T-cell reconstitution after alpha-beta-depleted transplantation in children. The library targeted TCRbeta and was prepared with unique molecular identifiers. Each CDR3 protein is one row after TCRdb ran MiXCR on the PCR reads. Among about 240,000 distinct CDR3 sequences listed, around 12% were seen once. Sequencing used PBMCs from the stem cell graft donor, obtained from the stem cell graft. The receptors stem from a human donor who donated a stem cell graft to a child with acute lymphoblastic leukemia.

The chain uses TRBV29-1 and TRBJ2-7; D is possibly TRBD2 (6 bases). Between the trimmed V and J ends, which lost 0 bases and 7 bases, there was a span of 25 bases. Germline loops: CDR1 SQVTM, CDR2 ANQGSEA. The CDR3 extends over 17 amino acids. The CDR3 nucleotides read TGCAGCGTTGAAGAGGCCCGAGGAGGGGCTGCGTCGGGTGAGCAGTACTTC. Its protein is CSVEEARGGAASGEQYF.

The chain recombines TRBV4-3 with TRBJ2-1, with 13 bases that match TRBD2. The trim removed 0 bases at V and 0 bases at J, leaving 5 bases unmatched. Germline V lookup: CDR1 LGHNA, CDR2 YSLEER. This CDR3 comprises 19 residues. The CDR3 protein is CASSQELAGGPYSYNEQFF. CDR3 bases: TGCGCCAGCAGCCAAGAACTAGCGGGAGGGCCTTACTCCTACAATGAGCAGTTCTTC.

At least ten counts were recorded for this clonotype. The gene calls are TRBV5-6 and TRBJ2-3, with D uncertain. Germline V gene sequence: CDR1 SGHDT, CDR2 YYEEEE. This CDR3 comprises 11 residues. Trimming removed 5 bases from V and 3 bases from J, with 4 bases in between. The CDR3 reads CASSKTDTQYF. CDR3 nucleotides: TGTGCCAGCAGTAAGACAGATACGCAGTATTTT.

This clonotype showed up many times. V gene TRBV28 combines with J gene TRBJ2-5; D is unresolved. Germline CDR1 reads MDHEN; CDR2 reads SYDVKM. With 2 bases removed from V and 5 bases from J, the gap between germline ends came to 12 bases. The CDR3 spans 14 residues. DNA for the CDR3: TGTGCCAGCAGTTTAAGGACCGTCCCGGAGACCCAGTACTTC. The encoded protein is CASSLRTVPETQYF.

The sample holds many counts of this clonotype. The chain uses TRBV12-3 or TRBV12-4 and TRBJ1-1, with 9 bases lining up with TRBD1. The CDR3 is 15 amino acids. After removal of 6 bases from V and 6 bases from J, the junction contained 11 bases not matched to a gene. The CDR3 reads CASRATGGAMAEAFF. The CDR3 DNA follows: TGTGCCAGCAGGGCTACAGGGGGCGCGATGGCTGAAGCTTTCTTT.

This clonotype was observed many times. The V gene is TRBV4-3, the J gene TRBJ2-3; D possibly corresponds to TRBD2 (5 bases). The CDR3 length is 13 residues. Germline V gives CDR1 LGHNA, CDR2 YSLEER. The V and J ends lost 3 bases and 4 bases respectively, with 8 bases between them. The chain's CDR3 is CASSQQLADTQYF. The CDR3 DNA is TGCGCCAGCAGCCAGCAACTAGCAGATACGCAGTATTTT.

This clonotype has at least ten counts. The chain recombines TRBV30 with TRBJ2-7; 9 nucleotides match TRBD1. The CDR3 loop spans 14 amino acids. J lost 1 base, V lost 4 bases, and 5 bases had no gene match. Germline V gene sequence: CDR1 GTSNPN, CDR2 SVGIG (reference sequence). The CDR3: CAWTRQGGSYEQYF. CDR3 nucleotide sequence: TGTGCCTGGACCAGACAGGGGGGATCCTACGAGCAGTACTTC.

V and J are TRBV12-3 or TRBV12-4 and TRBJ2-5; tentative D call: TRBD2 (5 bases). The CDR3 extends over 13 amino acids. V was clipped by 3 bases and J by 5 bases, with 10 bases between them. The CDR3 coding sequence is TGTGCCAGCAGTTTTCAGAGGGCGGAGACCCAGTACTTC. This gives the protein CASSFQRAETQYF.

This clonotype showed up many times. The chain couples TRBV20-1 to TRBJ1-1; TRBD1 is a possible D gene (5 bases). The CDR3 has 12 residues. From germline, CDR1 is DFQATT and CDR2 SNEGSKA (reference sequence). V gave up 4 bases and J gave up 6 bases, with 12 bases separating them. CDR3: CSAKEGRAEAFF. Written as DNA, the CDR3 is TGCAGTGCTAAGGAGGGGAGAGCTGAAGCTTTCTTT.

The chain uses TRBV18 and TRBJ2-3; no definite D call. The ends were cut back, 2 bases at V and 6 bases at J, with 9 bases in the middle. In germline, CDR1 is KGHSH, CDR2 LQKENI. The CDR3 runs 13 residues. The chain's CDR3 is CASSPSSWDTQYF. As DNA, the CDR3 is TGTGCCAGCTCACCATCTTCTTGGGATACGCAGTATTTT.

This clonotype has at least ten counts. V gene TRBV9 combines with J gene TRBJ2-7; D is possibly TRBD2 (7 bases). V shed 3 bases and J shed 0 bases, with 13 bases lying between them. Germline values: CDR1 SGDLS, CDR2 YYNGEE. CDR3 size: 15 residues. DNA for the CDR3: TGTGCCAGCAGCGAGGGGGGGGAGAGCTCCTACGAGCAGTACTTC. It encodes CASSEGGESSYEQYF. Combining the CDR3 with reference TRBV9 and TRBJ2-7 gives the whole variable domain DSGVTQTPKHLITATGQRVTLRCSPRSGDLSVYWYQQSLDQGLQFLIQYYNGEERAKGNILERFSAQQFPDLHSELNLSSLELGDSALYFCASSEGGESSYEQYFGPGTRLTVT.

V and J are TRBV5-8 and TRBJ2-7; 12 nucleotides match TRBD2. Trimming took 4 bases from V and 2 from J; bases not matched to a gene: 4. The germline gives CDR1 SGHTS, CDR2 YDEGEE. The CDR3 covers 15 residues. CDR3 loop: CASSARLAGAYEQYF. DNA of the CDR3: TGTGCCAGCAGCGCCCGACTAGCGGGAGCCTACGAGCAGTACTTC.

There are many counts of this clonotype. J is TRBJ2-1 and V is TRBV6-1, with 15 positions matching TRBD2. This CDR3 contains 18 residues. Per the germline V gene, CDR1 is MNHNS and CDR2 is SASEGT. V shed 5 bases and J 0 bases; nucleotides not matched to a gene: 5. The CDR3 loop reads CASSMGLAGGPSYNEQFF. The DNA for the CDR3 is TGTGCCAGCAGTATGGGACTAGCGGGAGGACCCTCCTACAATGAGCAGTTCTTC.

In this sample, this clonotype turned up many times. The V and J genes are TRBV18 and TRBJ2-6; weak D call: TRBD2 (5 bases). Germline V gene sequence: CDR1 KGHSH, CDR2 LQKENI. Trimming took 3 bases from V and 4 from J, leaving 13 bases between them. The CDR3 is 16 residues long. CDR3 DNA: TGTGCCAGCTCACCCTCGACTGGGGAGGGGGCCAACGTCCTGACTTTC. It encodes CASSPSTGEGANVLTF.

This clonotype came up a few times. The rearrangement joins TRBV9 to TRBJ2-2, with unresolved D. V was cut by 1 base and J by 8 bases, with 3 bases left in between. The germline gives CDR1 SGDLS, CDR2 YYNGEE. The CDR3 totals 11 residues. The chain's CDR3 is CASSVPGELFF. DNA of the CDR3: TGTGCCAGCAGCGTACCGGGGGAGCTGTTTTTT.

This clonotype appeared many times. The V and J genes are TRBV12-3 or TRBV12-4 and TRBJ2-7; D possibly uses TRBD1 or TRBD2 (5 bases each). CDR3 length: 14 amino acids. V gave up 3 bases and J gave up 6 bases, with 15 bases separating them. CDR3 sequence reads: CASSFGLYGGEQYF. CDR3 sequence (DNA): TGTGCCAGCAGTTTCGGCCTCTATGGGGGCGAGCAGTACTTC.